These 20 T cell receptor beta chains originate from one sample sequenced in a study of control samples from healthy donors and cancer patients. The table came from immunoSEQ multiplex PCR; TCRdb's copy has only in-frame clones and leaves some out. The sample gives 70,000 or so clones, around four fifths of which show up once; 2.5% to 3% is in the top ten. Sample: PBMCs. Source of these receptors: a woman aged 45-59 years with lung cancer.

The rearrangement joins TRBV5-1 to TRBJ2-3, with D maybe TRBD2 (6 bases). Trimming left V 4 bases short and J 6 bases short, with 18 bases between. Germline CDR1 SGHRS, CDR2 YFSETQ. CDR3 size: 15 residues. CDR3 amino acids: CASSPLGGVMDTQYF. The CDR3 nucleotides are TGCGCCAGCAGCCCCCTGGGCGGGGTTATGGATACGCAGTATTTT. The full variable domain, in which reference TRBV5-1 and TRBJ2-3 provide the parts outside the CDR3, is KAGVTQTPRYLIKTRGQQVTLSCSPISGHRSVSWYQQTPGQGLQFLFEYFSETQRNKGNFPGRFSGRQFSNSRSEMNVSTLELGDSALYLCASSPLGGVMDTQYFGPGTRLTVL.

The chain recombines TRBV5-1 with TRBJ1-5; D not certain. Germline CDR1 is SGHRS and CDR2 is YFSETQ. The V end was cut by 0 bases, the J end by 1 base, with 8 bases between. The CDR3 totals 15 residues. CDR3 protein: CASSLEGQSNQPQHF. CDR3 nucleotides: TGCGCCAGCAGCTTGGAGGGCCAAAGCAATCAGCCCCAGCATTTT.

The rearrangement joins TRBV7-8 to TRBJ1-6; a possible D gene is TRBD1 (6 bases). The CDR3 consists of 13 residues. The germline gives CDR1 SGHVS, CDR2 FQNEAQ. Trimming removed 4 bases from V and 10 bases from J, with 11 bases in between. The CDR3 spells CASSYRDGSPLHF. In DNA, the CDR3 is TGTGCCAGCAGCTACAGGGATGGATCACCCCTCCACTTT.

The CDR3: CASSPQAGVGNTIYF. DNA for the CDR3: TGTGCCAGCTCACCCCAGGCAGGGGTAGGAAACACCATATATTTT. The chain joins TRBV18 to TRBJ1-3; maybe TRBD1 (6 bases). CDR1 and CDR2 (germline): KGHSH, LQKENI. V lost 3 bases to trimming and J lost 4 bases, with 13 bases between them. CDR3 length: 15 amino acids.

This chain uses TRBV20-1 with TRBJ1-4; D may be TRBD1 (6 bases). Trimming took 3 bases from V and 6 from J, leaving 11 bases between them. This CDR3 is built from 13 residues. Germline V gene data show CDR1 as DFQATT and CDR2 as SNEGSKA (reference sequence). The CDR3 nucleotides are TGCAGTGCTAGTTTCAGGGGTGATGAAAAACTGTTTTTT. This sequence encodes CSASFRGDEKLFF.

V and J are TRBV24-1 and TRBJ2-7; the D gene is possibly TRBD1 (5 bases). V was shortened by 3 bases and J by 0 bases, with 11 bases between the two germline ends. From germline, CDR1 is KGHDR and CDR2 SFDVKD. The CDR3 has 15 residues. CDR3 sequence: CATSDTRGNSYEQYF. In nucleotides, the CDR3 is TGTGCCACCAGTGATACAAGGGGTAACTCCTACGAGCAGTACTTC.

The chain joins TRBV27 to TRBJ2-1, with D possibly being TRBD2 (7 bases). CDR1 MNHEY and CDR2 SMNVEV come from the germline V gene (reference sequence). This CDR3 is built from 15 residues. V lost 4 bases and J lost 4, with 14 bases in between. The CDR3 DNA reads TGTGCCAGCAGTTGGGGGGGCGGTGGGTACAATGAGCAGTTCTTC. It yields the protein CASSWGGGGYNEQFF.

In its sample, this clone was seen a few times. The J gene is TRBJ1-5, the V gene TRBV24-1; D gene ambiguous. The V end was cut by 3 bases, the J end by 4 bases, with 12 bases between. The V gene's germline CDR1 is KGHDR and CDR2 SFDVKD. The CDR3 sequence is 15 residues long. For the CDR3, the DNA is TGTGCCACCAGTGATGCGGTAGAACCTAATCAGCCCCAGCATTTT. Protein sequence: CATSDAVEPNQPQHF.

The chain has TRBV5-4 and TRBJ2-3; D possibly corresponds to TRBD2 (5 bases). V lost 0 bases and J 4 bases, leaving 9 bases between the germline ends. Germline V lookup: CDR1 SGHNT, CDR2 YYREEE (reference sequence). The CDR3 runs to 14 residues. CDR3 DNA sequence: TGTGCCAGCAGCTTGGGACTACCCGCAGATACGCAGTATTTT. Translation: CASSLGLPADTQYF.

The chain carries TRBV14 and TRBJ1-1; unclear D gene. Deletions cut 2 bases from V and 8 bases from J, with 12 bases between. CDR1 and CDR2 (germline): SGHDN, FVKESK. The CDR3 totals 13 residues. CDR3 DNA: TGTGCCAGCAGCCAAATACTCCTCGGCGAAGCTTTCTTT. This codes for CASSQILLGEAFF.

The CDR3 DNA reads TGTGCCAGCAGTTCGACAGGGTTAGGCAATCAGCCCCAGCATTTT. Protein product: CASSSTGLGNQPQHF. The chain carries TRBV27 and TRBJ1-5; 7 bases match TRBD1. CDR1 MNHEY and CDR2 SMNVEV come from the germline V gene (reference sequence). The CDR3 loop spans 15 amino acids. V was clipped by 4 bases and J by 2 bases; unmatched bases: 5.

This clone appeared a few times. The rearrangement joins TRBV12-3 or TRBV12-4 to TRBJ1-1; D is uncertain. CDR3 length equals 12 residues. Between the trimmed V and J ends, which lost 2 bases and 5 bases, there was a span of 6 bases. The CDR3 DNA reads TGTGCCAGCAGTTTATCCAGGACTGAAGCTTTCTTT. Translation gives CASSLSRTEAFF.

The rearrangement joins TRBV19 to TRBJ2-1; D is uncertain. The CDR3 is 14 amino acids. V lost 10 bases to trimming and J lost 2 bases, with 15 bases between them. Per germline, CDR1 LNHDA and CDR2 SQIVND (reference sequence). The CDR3 DNA sequence: TGTGCCACAGACGACCCGAGGACCTACAATGAGCAGTTCTTC. Amino acid sequence: CATDDPRTYNEQFF.

The chain carries TRBV29-1 and TRBJ2-7, with 9 positions matching TRBD1. CDR3 length: 13 residues. The germline V gene has CDR1 SQVTM and CDR2 ANQGSEA. J gave up 2 bases and V 6 bases, and 5 bases lay outside the gene matches. The chain's CDR3 is CSVERQGAYEQYF. DNA for the CDR3: TGCAGCGTCGAAAGACAGGGGGCCTACGAGCAGTACTTC.

The chain carries TRBV19 and TRBJ1-2; D is unresolved. Deletions cut 0 bases from V and 4 bases from J, with 6 bases between. This CDR3 contains 13 residues. Germline values: CDR1 LNHDA, CDR2 SQIVND (reference sequence). CDR3 in amino acids: CASSIEYRYGYTF. CDR3 nucleotide sequence: TGTGCCAGTAGTATAGAGTACCGCTATGGCTACACCTTC.

The chain is built from TRBV19 and TRBJ2-7; no definite D call. Trimming pared 0 bases from V and 3 bases from J, leaving 9 bases between. CDR3 length: 14 residues. Germline V lookup: CDR1 LNHDA, CDR2 SQIVND (reference sequence). This chain's CDR3 is CASSIDTGSYEQYF. The CDR3 nucleotides are TGTGCCAGTAGTATAGATACTGGCAGCTACGAGCAGTACTTC.

This chain joins TRBV30 and TRBJ1-1; no firm D call. Trimming shortened V by 3 bases and J by 0 bases, and 11 bases separated the two germline ends. The CDR3 runs to 14 residues. Germline V gives CDR1 GTSNPN, CDR2 SVGIG (reference sequence). CDR3 sequence reads: CAWRVTRLNTEAFF. CDR3 DNA sequence: TGTGCCTGGAGAGTGACACGGCTGAACACTGAAGCTTTCTTT. Full variable domain (outside the CDR3, taken from reference TRBV30 and TRBJ1-1): SQTIHQWPATLVQPVGSPLSLECTVEGTSNPNLYWYRQAAGRGLQLLFYSVGIGQISSEVPQNLSASRPQDRQFILSSKKLLLSDSGFYLCAWRVTRLNTEAFFGQGTRLTVV.

Here the CDR3 DNA reads TGTGCCACCAGCAGAGAGAGCTATCCTGTAGACAGGGGGCGTCTTAATTCACCCCTCCACTTT. It translates to CATSRESYPVDRGRLNSPLHF. The V and J genes are TRBV15 and TRBJ1-6; 10 nucleotides agree with TRBD1. CDR3 length equals 21 residues. Trimming at V came to 0 bases and at J to 6 bases, leaving 17 bases not matched to a gene. In germline, CDR1 is LNHNV, CDR2 YYDKDF (reference sequence).

J is TRBJ1-1 and V is TRBV2, with TRBD1 as a possible D gene (5 bases). The germline V gene has CDR1 SNHLY and CDR2 FYNNEI. The CDR3 length is 13 residues. V lost 2 bases to trimming and J lost 7 bases, with 11 bases between them. Here the CDR3 reads CASSESGLNEAFF. In DNA form, the CDR3 reads TGTGCCAGCAGTGAATCAGGGTTGAATGAAGCTTTCTTT.

The chain employs TRBV2 and TRBJ1-2; possibly TRBD1 for D (6 bases). This CDR3 is built from 17 residues. Trimming removed 4 bases from V and 5 bases from J, with 23 bases in between. CDR1 SNHLY and CDR2 FYNNEI come from the germline V gene. DNA of the CDR3: TGTGCCAGCAGTGGGACTCAGGACAGTCCATGGGGGTATGGCTACACCTTC. This encodes CASSGTQDSPWGYGYTF. The entire variable domain, with the rest obtained from reference TRBV2 and TRBJ1-2, is as follows: EPEVTQTPSHQVTQMGQEVILRCVPISNHLYFYWYRQILGQKVEFLVSFYNNEISEKSEIFDDQFSVERPDGSNFTLKIRSTKLEDSAMYFCASSGTQDSPWGYGYTFGSGTRLTVV.